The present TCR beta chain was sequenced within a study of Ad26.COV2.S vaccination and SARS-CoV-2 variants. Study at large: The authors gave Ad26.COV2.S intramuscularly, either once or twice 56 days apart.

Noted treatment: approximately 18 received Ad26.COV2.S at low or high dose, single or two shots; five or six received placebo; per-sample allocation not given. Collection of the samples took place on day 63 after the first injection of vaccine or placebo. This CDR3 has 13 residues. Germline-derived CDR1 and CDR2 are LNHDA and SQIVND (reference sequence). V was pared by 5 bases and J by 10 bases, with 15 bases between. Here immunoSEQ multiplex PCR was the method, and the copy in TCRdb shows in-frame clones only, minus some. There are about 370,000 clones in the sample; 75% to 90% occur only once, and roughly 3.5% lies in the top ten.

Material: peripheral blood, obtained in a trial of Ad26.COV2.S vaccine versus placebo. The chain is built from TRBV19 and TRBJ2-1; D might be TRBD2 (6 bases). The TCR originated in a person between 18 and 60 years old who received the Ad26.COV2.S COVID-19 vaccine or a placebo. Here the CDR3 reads CASSPTGLGEQFF. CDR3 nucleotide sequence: TGTGCCAGTAGTCCTACGGGACTGGGAGAGCAGTTCTTC.